This T cell receptor beta chain was documented in a study of beta chain features in type 1 diabetes. This CDR3 has 15 amino acids. Looked up from germline, CDR1 is LNHNV and CDR2 is YYDKDF (reference sequence). V lost 1 base and J 4 bases, leaving 13 bases between the germline ends. This clone showed up just a few times. The antigen is undetermined. Expressed TCRB transcripts were sequenced because the isolated RNA had all been reverse transcribed beforehand. Only in-frame clones appear in the TCRdb table, and some are missing; sequencing was by immunoSEQ multiplex PCR. The sample lists about 240,000 clones; about 15% were seen once. CD4+ naive, central memory, regulatory and stem cell-like memory cells were sorted via CD45RO/CCR7/CD25/CD127/CD95/CD27. Study-wide results and limits: Significant though moderate, a shortening of TCRB CDR3s appeared in all four CD4+ subsets of Type 1 diabetes patients.

Sequencing used naive CD4+ T cells from blood. The chain combines TRBV15 with TRBJ1-2; D remains unclear. The receptor comes from a man in his thirties or forties with type 1 diabetes. The CDR3 DNA sequence: TGTGCCACCAGCAGAGCGGCCAGCGGAACCTATGGCTACACCTTC. It translates to CATSRAASGTYGYTF. Using reference TRBV15 and TRBJ1-2 for the parts outside the CDR3, the full variable domain is DAMVIQNPRYQVTQFGKPVTLSCSQTLNHNVMYWYQQKSSQAPKLLFHYYDKDFNNEADTPDNFQSRRPNTSFCFLDIRSPGLGDTAMYLCATSRAASGTYGYTFGSGTRLTVV.